The 11 T cell receptor beta chains reported below all come from one sample, sequenced in a study of OX40 agonist ivuxolimab in advanced cancers. The protocol used for the library was the immunoSEQ multiplex PCR assay. Held by TCRdb, this immuneACCESS table contains in-frame sequences only and omits some clones. Under half of the omission traces to an unresolved V gene where checked; the cause of the rest is unknown. For this sample the table gives roughly 46,000 clones, of which 89% were detected only once. 10% to 15% of the sample lies in the top ten. This specimen was CD4+ or CD8+ T cells sorted from blood, taken in a trial of the OX40 agonist ivuxolimab. Receptor source: an adult with an advanced solid tumor such as melanoma, head and neck, liver or kidney cancer.

The V gene is TRBV27, the J gene TRBJ2-7, with 7 bases identical to TRBD2. The junction had 10 bases not matched to a gene; V was cut back by 4 bases and J by 4 bases. The germline V gene has CDR1 MNHEY and CDR2 SMNVEV (reference sequence). The CDR3 length is 15 residues. CDR3 sequence: CASSSSRTSWYEQYF. The DNA of the CDR3 is TGTGCCAGCAGTTCCTCCCGGACTAGTTGGTACGAGCAGTACTTC.

This clone appeared a single time. The chain joins TRBV5-1 to TRBJ2-2; maybe TRBD1 (6 bases). Per the germline V gene, CDR1 is SGHRS and CDR2 is YFSETQ. The CDR3 length is 15 residues. V lost 0 bases to trimming and J lost 3 bases, with 9 bases between them. CDR3 nucleotide sequence: TGCGCCAGCAGCTTGGGGGACATAGACACCGGGGAGCTGTTTTTT. This sequence encodes CASSLGDIDTGELFF.

This clone has a single count. This rearrangement joins TRBV21-1 to TRBJ1-5; whether TRBD1, the table's D call, matches the DNA was not checked. TRBV21-1 is termed a pseudogene. The CDR3 contains 13 residues. The CDR3 spells CASGAGGNQPQHF. The CDR3, as DNA: TGTGCCAGCGGGGCAGGGGGCAATCAGCCCCAGCATTTT.

This rearrangement joins TRBV29-1 to TRBJ2-1, with D uncertain. The germline V gene encodes CDR1 SQVTM and CDR2 ANQGSEA. With 7 bases removed from V and 5 bases from J, the gap between germline ends came to 9 bases. The CDR3 extends over 11 amino acids. The CDR3 nucleotides are TGCAGCGGATTAGAGAACAATGAGCAGTTCTTC. Amino acids: CSGLENNEQFF.

J is TRBJ1-1 and V is TRBV7-6; D possibly corresponds to TRBD1 (6 bases). Trimming left V 6 bases short and J 3 bases short, with 20 bases between. The germline gives CDR1 SGHVS, CDR2 FNYEAQ. This CDR3 contains 16 residues. The CDR3 protein is CASSQDRFGEDTEAFF. The CDR3 DNA sequence: TGTGCCAGCAGTCAAGACAGGTTTGGGGAGGACACTGAAGCTTTCTTT.

This chain uses TRBV11-2 with TRBJ2-7; D remains unclear. The CDR3 spans 13 residues. CDR1 is SGHAT and CDR2 is FQNNGV in the germline V gene. V dropped 3 bases and J dropped 0 bases, with 6 bases sitting between them. In DNA, the CDR3 is TGTGCCAGCAGCTTCCCGTCCTCCTACGAGCAGTACTTC. Protein: CASSFPSSYEQYF.

This chain connects TRBV27 to TRBJ1-1; no clear D gene. Germline V gene data show CDR1 as MNHEY and CDR2 as SMNVEV (reference sequence). The V end was cut by 3 bases, the J end by 4 bases, with 9 bases between. This CDR3 has 13 amino acids. The CDR3, as DNA: TGTGCCAGCAGTTTGGGATTGGGCACTGAAGCTTTCTTT. Protein sequence: CASSLGLGTEAFF.

This chain uses TRBV4-3 with TRBJ2-5; 9 bases line up with TRBD2. The CDR3 runs 17 residues. Losses at the gene ends were 0 bases for V and 2 bases for J; bases not matched to a gene: 7. The germline V gene has CDR1 LGHNA and CDR2 YSLEER. The CDR3 reads CASSQDAASGIQETQYF. In nucleotides, the CDR3 is TGCGCCAGCAGCCAAGATGCGGCTAGCGGGATACAAGAGACCCAGTACTTC.

The chain recombines TRBV5-5 with TRBJ1-2; D possibly corresponds to TRBD1 (5 bases). This CDR3 contains 13 residues. Germline CDR1 SGHKS, CDR2 YYEKEE (reference sequence). V was trimmed by 0 bases and J by 8 bases, leaving 11 bases between them. The CDR3 spells CASSLDVQDGYTF. DNA for the CDR3: TGTGCCAGCAGCTTGGACGTACAGGACGGCTACACCTTC.

The V and J genes are TRBV7-9 and TRBJ2-3; D is ambiguous. V dropped 4 bases and J dropped 5 bases, with 4 bases sitting between them. The length of the CDR3 is 11 residues. Germline CDR1 and CDR2: SEHNR and FQNEAQ (reference sequence). CDR3 sequence: CASSSRDTQYF. The CDR3 region has the DNA TGTGCCAGCAGCTCCCGAGATACGCAGTATTTT.

V is TRBV28 and J is TRBJ2-5; 8 bases fit TRBD1. Germline V CDR1 and CDR2: MDHEN, SYDVKM. CDR3 size: 15 residues. Unmatched junction bases numbered 11, after V lost 6 bases and J lost 5 bases. CDR3 DNA sequence: TGTGCCAGCAGCCGCGGACAGGGACGGCCGGAGACCCAGTACTTC. Translation gives CASSRGQGRPETQYF.